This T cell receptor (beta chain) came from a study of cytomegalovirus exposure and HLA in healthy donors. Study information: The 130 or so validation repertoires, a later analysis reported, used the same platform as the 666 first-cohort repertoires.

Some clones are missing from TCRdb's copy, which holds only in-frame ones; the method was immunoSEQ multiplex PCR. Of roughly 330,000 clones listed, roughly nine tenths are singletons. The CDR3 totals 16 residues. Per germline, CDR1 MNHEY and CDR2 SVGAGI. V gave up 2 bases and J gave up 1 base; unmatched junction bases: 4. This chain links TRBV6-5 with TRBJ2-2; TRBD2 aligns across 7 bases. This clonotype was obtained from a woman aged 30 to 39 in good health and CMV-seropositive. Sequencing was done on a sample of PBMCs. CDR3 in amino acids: CASSYETGGNTGELFF. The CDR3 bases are TGTGCCAGCAGTTACGAGACGGGAGGGAACACCGGGGAGCTGTTTTTT.